The clone carrying this TCR beta chain was detected many times. These data come from a study of early T cells in non-severe SARS-CoV-2 infection. Individual cDNA molecules carried attached unique molecular identifiers. In TCRdb, the 5' RACE reads were re-called with MiXCR into one record per CDR3 protein. The sample holds some 66,000 distinct CDR3 sequences; around 8.7% are singletons and the top ten take approximately 3%. The CDR3 sequence is 13 residues long. Germline assignment: CDR1 SGHRS and CDR2 YFSETQ. V lost 5 bases and J 2 bases, leaving 11 bases between the germline ends. The clonotype originates from an adult who was a healthcare worker with PCR-confirmed SARS-CoV-2 infection or an uninfected control (not recorded which). This chain connects TRBV5-1 to TRBJ2-7, with D maybe TRBD1 (5 bases). The sample was whole blood. CDR3 nucleotides: TGCGCCAGCAGTTCGGACACAACCTACGAGCAGTACTTC. Its protein is CASSSDTTYEQYF.